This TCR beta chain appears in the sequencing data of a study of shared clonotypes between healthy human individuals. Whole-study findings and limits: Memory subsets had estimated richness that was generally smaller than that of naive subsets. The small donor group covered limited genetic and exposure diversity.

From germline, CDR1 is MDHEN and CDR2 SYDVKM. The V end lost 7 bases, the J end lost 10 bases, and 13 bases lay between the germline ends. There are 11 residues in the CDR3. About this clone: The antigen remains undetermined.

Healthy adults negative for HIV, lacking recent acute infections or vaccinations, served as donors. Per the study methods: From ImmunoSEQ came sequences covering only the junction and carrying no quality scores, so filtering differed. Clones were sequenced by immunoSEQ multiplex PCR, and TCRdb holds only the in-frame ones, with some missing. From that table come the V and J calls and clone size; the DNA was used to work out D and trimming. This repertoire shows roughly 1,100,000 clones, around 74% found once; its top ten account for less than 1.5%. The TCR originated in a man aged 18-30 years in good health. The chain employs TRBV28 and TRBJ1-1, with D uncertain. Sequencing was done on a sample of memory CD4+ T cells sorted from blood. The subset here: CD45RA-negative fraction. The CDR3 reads CASINPKRAFF. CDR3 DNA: TGTGCCAGCATAAACCCCAAGCGAGCTTTCTTT.